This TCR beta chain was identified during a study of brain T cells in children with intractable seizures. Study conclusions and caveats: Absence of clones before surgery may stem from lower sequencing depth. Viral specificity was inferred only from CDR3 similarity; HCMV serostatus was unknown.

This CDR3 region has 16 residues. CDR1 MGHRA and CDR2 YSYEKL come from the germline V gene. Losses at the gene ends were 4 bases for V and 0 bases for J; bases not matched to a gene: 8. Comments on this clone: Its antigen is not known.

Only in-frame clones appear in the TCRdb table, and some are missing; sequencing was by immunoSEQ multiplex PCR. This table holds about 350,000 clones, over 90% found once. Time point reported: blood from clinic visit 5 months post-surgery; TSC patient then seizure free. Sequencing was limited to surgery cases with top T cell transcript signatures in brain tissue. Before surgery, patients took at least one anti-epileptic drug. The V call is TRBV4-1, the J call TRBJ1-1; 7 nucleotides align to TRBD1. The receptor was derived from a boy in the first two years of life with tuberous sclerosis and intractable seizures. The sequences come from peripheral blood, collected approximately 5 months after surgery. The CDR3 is CASSLKQGTLNTEAFF. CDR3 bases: TGCGCCAGCAGCCTAAAACAGGGGACCCTGAACACTGAAGCTTTCTTT.